Listed below are T cell receptor beta chains from one sample, sequenced in a study of T cell changes during pregnancy in multiple sclerosis. Sequencing used immunoSEQ multiplex PCR; TCRdb keeps in-frame clones, though not all of them. In the table there are about 39,000 clones, roughly 90% of which are singletons. Material: CD8+ T cells from peripheral blood mononuclear cells, obtained before pregnancy. These receptors all stem from a female donor with multiple sclerosis, enrolled in a pregnancy study. Each CDR3 is given with its conserved first and last residue. A D gene is named only where the DNA matches it firmly. A row's size may be missing; if present it is once, few, many or a size class.

V gene: TRBV19
J gene: TRBJ1-5
clone size: .
D gene: .
CDR3 protein: CASSEWSQPQHF
CDR3 DNA: TGTGCCAGTAGTGAGTGGAGTCAGCCCCAGCATTTT

V gene: TRBV7-3
J gene: TRBJ2-1
clone size: .
D gene: TRBD2
CDR3 protein: CASSLGGLAEGNEQFF
CDR3 DNA: TGTGCCAGCAGCTTAGGAGGACTAGCGGAGGGCAATGAGCAGTTCTTC

V gene: TRBV30
J gene: TRBJ1-2
clone size: .
D gene: TRBD1
CDR3 protein: CAWSVGGFAIGYGYTF
CDR3 DNA: TGTGCCTGGAGTGTAGGGGGCTTTGCTATAGGCTATGGCTACACCTTC

V gene: TRBV5-6
J gene: TRBJ2-7
clone size: once
D gene: TRBD2
CDR3 protein: CASSLGGGYEQYF
CDR3 DNA: TGTGCCAGCAGCTTGGGGGGGGGCTACGAGCAGTACTTC

V gene: TRBV6-1
J gene: TRBJ1-2
clone size: .
D gene: TRBD1
CDR3 protein: CASSGRDRGTYGYTF
CDR3 DNA: TGTGCCAGCAGTGGCCGGGACAGGGGAACCTATGGCTACACCTTC

V gene: TRBV5-4
J gene: TRBJ2-7
clone size: .
D gene: .
CDR3 protein: CASSLGTSEQYF
CDR3 DNA: TGTGCCAGCAGCTTGGGCACATCGGAGCAGTACTTC

V gene: TRBV9
J gene: TRBJ2-1
clone size: .
D gene: .
CDR3 protein: CASSVLSSGDEQFF
CDR3 DNA: TGTGCCAGCAGCGTATTATCGAGCGGCGATGAGCAGTTCTTC

V gene: TRBV7-9
J gene: TRBJ1-4
clone size: .
D gene: TRBD1
CDR3 protein: CASSSDRGDEKLFF
CDR3 DNA: TGTGCCAGCAGCTCGGACAGGGGGGACGAAAAACTGTTTTTT

V gene: TRBV23-1
J gene: TRBJ2-7
clone size: .
D gene: .
CDR3 protein: CATKGGEQYF
CDR3 DNA: TGCGCCACCAAGGGAGGCGAGCAGTACTTC

V gene: TRBV5-1
J gene: TRBJ2-5
clone size: .
D gene: TRBD1
CDR3 protein: CASSFRSDRGQETQYF
CDR3 DNA: TGCGCCAGCAGCTTCAGATCCGACAGGGGACAAGAGACCCAGTACTTC

V gene: TRBV30
J gene: TRBJ1-2
clone size: .
D gene: TRBD1
CDR3 protein: CAWSGVQGALNYGYTF
CDR3 DNA: TGTGCCTGGAGTGGGGTCCAGGGGGCATTAAACTATGGCTACACCTTC

V gene: TRBV11-1
J gene: TRBJ1-3
clone size: .
D gene: TRBD1
CDR3 protein: CASSPRDRLSGNTIYF
CDR3 DNA: TGTGCCAGCAGCCCCCGGGACAGACTTTCTGGAAACACCATATATTTT

V gene: TRBV7-2
J gene: TRBJ2-2
clone size: .
D gene: .
CDR3 protein: CASSLLNTGELFF
CDR3 DNA: TGTGCCAGCAGCTTACTGAACACCGGGGAGCTGTTTTTT

V gene: TRBV9
J gene: TRBJ2-2
clone size: .
D gene: TRBD1
CDR3 protein: CASSVVGTGRTGELFF
CDR3 DNA: TGTGCCAGCAGCGTAGTTGGGACAGGGAGGACCGGGGAGCTGTTTTTT

V gene: TRBV4-1
J gene: TRBJ1-2
clone size: .
D gene: .
CDR3 protein: CASSQVLPGDGYTF
CDR3 DNA: TGCGCCAGCAGCCAAGTTCTGCCAGGCGATGGCTACACCTTC

V gene: TRBV5-5
J gene: TRBJ1-3
clone size: .
D gene: .
CDR3 protein: CASSLTPVSPGDTIYF
CDR3 DNA: TGTGCCAGCAGCCTTACACCAGTTTCGCCAGGGGACACCATATATTTT

V gene: TRBV7-9
J gene: TRBJ2-6
clone size: .
D gene: .
CDR3 protein: CASSVDSSGANVLTF
CDR3 DNA: TGTGCCAGCAGCGTGGACAGCTCTGGGGCCAACGTCCTGACTTTC

V gene: TRBV28
J gene: TRBJ2-7
clone size: once
D gene: .
CDR3 protein: CASTLDRDRRYEQYF
CDR3 DNA: TGTGCCAGCACCCTCGACCGGGATAGGAGGTACGAGCAGTACTTC

V gene: TRBV5-6
J gene: TRBJ1-2
clone size: .
D gene: .
CDR3 protein: CASSLGNNYGYTF
CDR3 DNA: TGTGCCAGCAGCTTGGGTAATAACTATGGCTACACCTTC

V gene: TRBV6-1
J gene: TRBJ2-7
clone size: .
D gene: TRBD2
CDR3 protein: CASSPAGGQYEQYF
CDR3 DNA: TGTGCCAGCAGTCCAGCGGGGGGGCAATACGAGCAGTACTTC

V gene: TRBV11-2
J gene: TRBJ1-6
clone size: once
D gene: .
CDR3 protein: CASSGAGMGLPLHF
CDR3 DNA: TGTGCCAGCAGCGGCGCCGGGATGGGATTACCCCTCCACTTT

V gene: TRBV30
J gene: TRBJ2-7
clone size: .
D gene: .
CDR3 protein: CAWSVARQVFGSYEQYF
CDR3 DNA: TGTGCCTGGAGTGTAGCCAGACAGGTTTTCGGTTCCTACGAGCAGTACTTC

V gene: TRBV7-6
J gene: TRBJ2-1
clone size: .
D gene: .
CDR3 protein: CASSLLMASYNEQFF
CDR3 DNA: TGTGCCAGCAGCTTATTGATGGCTTCCTACAATGAGCAGTTCTTC

V gene: TRBV5-6
J gene: TRBJ2-7
clone size: .
D gene: TRBD1
CDR3 protein: CASSLGQHEQYF
CDR3 DNA: TGTGCCAGCAGCCTGGGACAGCACGAGCAGTACTTC

V gene: TRBV5-6
J gene: TRBJ2-1
clone size: .
D gene: TRBD1
CDR3 protein: CASSLSRDSPYNEQFF
CDR3 DNA: TGTGCCAGCAGCTTGAGCCGGGACAGCCCCTACAATGAGCAGTTCTTC

V gene: TRBV5-1
J gene: TRBJ1-1
clone size: .
D gene: TRBD1
CDR3 protein: CASSPRGEITEAFF
CDR3 DNA: TGCGCCAGCAGCCCCAGGGGGGAGATCACTGAAGCTTTCTTT

V gene: TRBV28
J gene: TRBJ2-5
clone size: .
D gene: .
CDR3 protein: CASSRPLGRQETQYF
CDR3 DNA: TGTGCCAGCAGTCGACCCTTGGGGAGGCAAGAGACCCAGTACTTC

V gene: TRBV4-1
J gene: TRBJ1-1
clone size: .
D gene: .
CDR3 protein: CASSQDRAGAGLMNTEAFF
CDR3 DNA: TGCGCCAGCAGCCAAGATCGGGCAGGGGCTGGATTAATGAACACTGAAGCTTTCTTT

V gene: TRBV6-1
J gene: TRBJ2-4
clone size: .
D gene: .
CDR3 protein: CASSERIGATKNIQYF
CDR3 DNA: TGTGCCAGCAGTGAACGTATAGGGGCAACCAAAAACATTCAGTACTTC

V gene: TRBV7-4
J gene: TRBJ1-4
clone size: once
D gene: TRBD1
CDR3 protein: CASSRTTGTNEKLFF
CDR3 DNA: TGTGCCAGCAGCCGAACGACAGGGACTAATGAAAAACTGTTTTTT

V gene: TRBV29-1
J gene: TRBJ2-3
clone size: .
D gene: .
CDR3 protein: CSVDGPADTQYF
CDR3 DNA: TGCAGCGTGGATGGGCCAGCAGATACGCAGTATTTT

V gene: TRBV5-1
J gene: TRBJ2-1
clone size: .
D gene: .
CDR3 protein: CASSLGGVGDEQFF
CDR3 DNA: TGCGCCAGCAGCTTGGGGGGCGTTGGGGATGAGCAGTTCTTC

V gene: TRBV7-9
J gene: TRBJ2-7
clone size: .
D gene: TRBD2
CDR3 protein: CASSPGTSGRVKYEQYF
CDR3 DNA: TGTGCCAGCAGCCCCGGGACTAGCGGGAGGGTAAAGTACGAGCAGTACTTC

V gene: TRBV9
J gene: TRBJ2-1
clone size: .
D gene: .
CDR3 protein: CASSSNLGGGDGNEQFF
CDR3 DNA: TGTGCCAGCAGCTCAAACCTCGGAGGGGGCGACGGCAATGAGCAGTTCTTC

V gene: TRBV7-2
J gene: TRBJ2-1
clone size: .
D gene: .
CDR3 protein: CASRSFPRVVGNEQFF
CDR3 DNA: TGTGCCAGCAGATCATTCCCCAGGGTTGTAGGCAATGAGCAGTTCTTC

V gene: TRBV29-1
J gene: TRBJ1-2
clone size: .
D gene: .
CDR3 protein: CSVEGREEYGYTF
CDR3 DNA: TGCAGCGTTGAAGGCAGGGAGGAGTATGGCTACACCTTC

V gene: TRBV27
J gene: TRBJ1-4
clone size: once
D gene: TRBD1
CDR3 protein: CASSLLTGGQTNEKLFF
CDR3 DNA: TGTGCCAGCAGTTTATTGACAGGGGGGCAAACTAATGAAAAACTGTTTTTT

V gene: TRBV9
J gene: TRBJ1-6
clone size: .
D gene: .
CDR3 protein: CASSLDSSPDNSPLHF
CDR3 DNA: TGTGCCAGCAGCTTAGACAGTTCCCCCGATAATTCACCCCTCCACTTT

V gene: TRBV7-2
J gene: TRBJ2-3
clone size: .
D gene: .
CDR3 protein: CASSLVPDLTDTQYF
CDR3 DNA: TGTGCCAGCAGCTTAGTGCCCGACTTGACAGATACGCAGTATTTT

V gene: TRBV19
J gene: TRBJ2-4
clone size: .
D gene: .
CDR3 protein: CASMSRLAKNIQYF
CDR3 DNA: TGTGCCAGTATGAGCAGGTTAGCCAAAAACATTCAGTACTTC

V gene: TRBV9
J gene: TRBJ2-1
clone size: .
D gene: .
CDR3 protein: CASSVDQGYNEQFF
CDR3 DNA: TGTGCCAGCAGCGTAGATCAGGGGTACAATGAGCAGTTCTTC

V gene: TRBV9
J gene: TRBJ2-5
clone size: .
D gene: .
CDR3 protein: CASSGGGLKETQYF
CDR3 DNA: TGTGCCAGCAGCGGGGGGGGGCTGAAAGAGACCCAGTACTTC

V gene: TRBV27
J gene: TRBJ2-2
clone size: .
D gene: .
CDR3 protein: CASSTQATNTGELFF
CDR3 DNA: TGTGCCAGCAGTACCCAGGCTACGAACACCGGGGAGCTGTTTTTT

V gene: TRBV30
J gene: TRBJ1-2
clone size: once
D gene: TRBD1
CDR3 protein: CAWTSTGGNGYTF
CDR3 DNA: TGTGCCTGGACCTCTACAGGGGGCAATGGCTACACCTTC

V gene: TRBV19
J gene: TRBJ2-1
clone size: once
D gene: .
CDR3 protein: CASSIRGSSYNEQFF
CDR3 DNA: TGTGCCAGTAGTATCCGGGGTAGCTCCTACAATGAGCAGTTCTTC

V gene: TRBV4-1
J gene: TRBJ2-7
clone size: .
D gene: .
CDR3 protein: CASSQSPGSYEQYF
CDR3 DNA: TGCGCCAGCAGCCAATCTCCAGGGTCCTACGAGCAGTACTTC

V gene: TRBV7-9
J gene: TRBJ2-7
clone size: .
D gene: TRBD1
CDR3 protein: CASSTPTGIIYEQYF
CDR3 DNA: TGTGCCAGCAGCACCCCGACAGGGATTATTTACGAGCAGTACTTC

V gene: TRBV4-1
J gene: TRBJ2-7
clone size: .
D gene: .
CDR3 protein: CASSQFGGGPYEQYF
CDR3 DNA: TGCGCCAGCAGCCAATTTGGAGGGGGCCCCTACGAGCAGTACTTC

V gene: TRBV2
J gene: TRBJ1-1
clone size: .
D gene: .
CDR3 protein: CASSAPRAGKGAFF
CDR3 DNA: TGTGCCAGCAGCGCCCCCCGGGCAGGGAAGGGGGCTTTCTTT

V gene: TRBV28
J gene: TRBJ2-3
clone size: .
D gene: .
CDR3 protein: CASSRDLTTDTQYF
CDR3 DNA: TGTGCCAGCAGTCGGGACTTGACTACAGATACGCAGTATTTT

V gene: TRBV7-3
J gene: TRBJ2-7
clone size: .
D gene: .
CDR3 protein: CASSLARGPSEQYF
CDR3 DNA: TGTGCCAGCAGCTTAGCGAGAGGGCCTAGCGAGCAGTACTTC

V gene: TRBV19
J gene: TRBJ2-7
clone size: .
D gene: TRBD2
CDR3 protein: CASSIALAGPGEQYF
CDR3 DNA: TGTGCCAGTAGTATAGCCCTAGCGGGTCCGGGCGAGCAGTACTTC

V gene: TRBV28
J gene: TRBJ2-3
clone size: once
D gene: TRBD1
CDR3 protein: CASSPGRGARGPRDTQYF
CDR3 DNA: TGTGCCAGCAGTCCGGGCAGGGGTGCTAGGGGGCCTAGGGATACGCAGTATTTT